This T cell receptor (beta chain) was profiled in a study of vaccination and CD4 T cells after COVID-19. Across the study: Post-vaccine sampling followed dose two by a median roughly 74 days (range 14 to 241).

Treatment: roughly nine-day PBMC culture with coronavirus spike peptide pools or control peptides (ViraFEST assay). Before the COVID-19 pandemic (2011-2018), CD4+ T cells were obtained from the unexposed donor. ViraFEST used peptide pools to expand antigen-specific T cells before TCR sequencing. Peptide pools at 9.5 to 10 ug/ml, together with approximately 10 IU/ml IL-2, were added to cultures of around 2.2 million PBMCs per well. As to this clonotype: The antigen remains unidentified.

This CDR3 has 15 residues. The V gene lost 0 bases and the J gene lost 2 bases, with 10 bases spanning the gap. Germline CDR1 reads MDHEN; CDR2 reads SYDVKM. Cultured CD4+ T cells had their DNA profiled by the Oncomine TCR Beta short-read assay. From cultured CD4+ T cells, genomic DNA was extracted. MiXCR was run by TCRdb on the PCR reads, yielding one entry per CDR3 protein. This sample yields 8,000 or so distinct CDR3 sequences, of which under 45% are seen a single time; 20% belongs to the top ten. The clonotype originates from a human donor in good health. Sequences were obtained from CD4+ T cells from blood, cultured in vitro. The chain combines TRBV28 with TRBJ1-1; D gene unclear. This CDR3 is CASSLWPALNTEAFF. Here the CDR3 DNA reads TGTGCCAGCAGTTTATGGCCAGCCCTAAACACTGAAGCTTTCTTT.